The 28 T cell receptor beta chains below all came from one sample that was sequenced in a study of blood T cell dynamics during melanoma immunotherapy. Repertoires were generated with immunoSEQ multiplex PCR, while TCRdb's copy carries only in-frame clones and drops some. The data show under 15,000 clones, approximately 90% seen once. Noted time point: week 3, after first cycle of checkpoint inhibitor. The source material was blood, sampled from a patient treated with checkpoint blockade. The source is a human donor with melanoma.

This chain joins TRBV10-3 and TRBJ2-7; the match to TRBD2 covers 8 bases. V shed 5 bases and J 5 bases; nucleotides not matched to a gene: 11. CDR1 and CDR2 from the germline V gene are ENHRY and SYGVKD. The CDR3 is made up of 15 amino acids. The chain's CDR3 is CAISPVGSGNDEQYF. DNA for the CDR3: TGTGCCATCAGTCCGGTGGGTAGCGGGAACGACGAGCAGTACTTC.

This clone is medium-sized by share. This chain links TRBV6-4 with TRBJ2-3; 12 nucleotides line up with TRBD2. This CDR3 is 14 amino acids long. The V and J ends lost 2 bases and 9 bases, in that order; junction bases with no gene match: 3. Germline V gene lookup returns CDR1 MRHNA and CDR2 SNTAGT. In DNA form, the CDR3 reads TGTGCCAGCAGTGACGGGCTAGCGGGAGGGACGCAGTATTTT. It specifies CASSDGLAGGTQYF.

The V and J genes are TRBV21-1 and TRBJ2-5. TRBV21-1 corresponds to a pseudogene. CDR3 size: 14 residues. The CDR3 DNA follows: TGTGCCAGCAGGGACCGGGCGGAGAAATTAAACAAGTACTTC. The encoded protein is CASRDRAEKLNKYF.

This clone was detected a few times. The chain combines TRBV6-4 with TRBJ1-2; D gene uncertain. The germline CDR1 and CDR2 sequences are MRHNA and SNTAGT. There are 15 residues in the CDR3. V was cut by 2 bases and J by 3 bases, with 13 bases left in between. The CDR3 nucleotides are TGTGCCAGCAGTGACAAAGGCCCGCAGGACTATGGCTACACCTTC. Translating it yields CASSDKGPQDYGYTF.

This chain links TRBV19 with TRBJ2-3, with 10 bases that match TRBD2. The CDR3 is 14 amino acids. V lost 5 bases, J lost 6 bases, and 5 bases stayed unmatched. The V gene's germline CDR1 is LNHDA and CDR2 SQIVND (reference sequence). CDR3: CASSLGTSADTQYF. CDR3 sequence (DNA): TGTGCCAGTAGTCTGGGGACTAGCGCCGATACGCAGTATTTT.

CDR3: CSVTLSDNSYNEQFF. The CDR3 nucleotides are TGCAGCGTTACCTTGTCGGACAACTCCTACAATGAGCAGTTCTTC. The chain carries TRBV29-1 and TRBJ2-1, with D maybe TRBD1 (5 bases). This CDR3 contains 15 residues. The V gene lost 5 bases and the J gene lost 0 bases, with 14 bases spanning the gap. Germline loops: CDR1 SQVTM, CDR2 ANQGSEA.

The chain is built from TRBV9 and TRBJ2-6; no definite D call. The CDR3 runs 14 residues. V was shortened by 0 bases and J by 4 bases, with 5 bases between the two germline ends. Germline V CDR1 and CDR2: SGDLS, YYNGEE. CDR3 loop: CASSVGAGANVLTF. The CDR3 DNA is TGTGCCAGCAGCGTAGGGGCGGGGGCCAACGTCCTGACTTTC.

This chain connects TRBV11-3 to TRBJ2-1; TRBD2 matches 13 bases. Germline V gene sequence: CDR1 SGHNT, CDR2 YENEEA. V was pared by 5 bases and J by 6 bases, with 4 bases of the junction left unmatched. The CDR3 is made up of 15 amino acids. Written as DNA, the CDR3 is TGTGCCAGCAGCCGGACTAGCGGGAGTTCCAATGAGCAGTTCTTC. Its translation: CASSRTSGSSNEQFF.

V is TRBV6-5 and J is TRBJ2-1, with 7 bases matching TRBD1. The CDR3 is 13 amino acids. V shed 6 bases, J shed 6 bases, and the junction held 5 bases outside the gene matches. Germline V CDR1 and CDR2: MNHEY, SVGAGI. CDR3 sequence: CASRRGQLNEQFF. In DNA form, the CDR3 reads TGTGCCAGCAGACGGGGACAGCTCAATGAGCAGTTCTTC.

The rearrangement joins TRBV9 to TRBJ2-1; D call uncertain. In germline, CDR1 is SGDLS, CDR2 YYNGEE. The CDR3 is made up of 14 amino acids. Trimming took 4 bases from V and 1 from J, leaving 9 bases between them. The CDR3 DNA reads TGTGCCAGCAGCCCCTCAGGTTCCTACAATGAGCAGTTCTTC. Residues: CASSPSGSYNEQFF.

This clone is labeled as medium-sized. The chain has TRBV7-3 and TRBJ1-2, with D maybe TRBD1 (6 bases). The CDR3 extends over 18 amino acids. CDR1 SGHTA and CDR2 FQGTGA come from the germline V gene. Deletions cut 3 bases from V and 0 bases from J, with 20 bases between. The CDR3 here is CASSLMAGQGSTNYGYTF. In nucleotides, the CDR3 is TGTGCCAGCAGCTTGATGGCCGGTCAGGGGAGCACTAACTATGGCTACACCTTC.

V gene TRBV2 combines with J gene TRBJ1-1, with a possible D match to TRBD1 (6 bases). V lost 5 bases and J lost 11, with 12 bases in between. Germline CDR1 is SNHLY and CDR2 is FYNNEI. The CDR3 is 11 amino acids. CDR3 loop: CASSLRGNAFF. CDR3 nucleotides: TGTGCCAGCAGTCTTAGGGGGAACGCTTTCTTT.

The chain recombines TRBV6-5 with TRBJ2-7; 11 bases line up with TRBD1. Trimming removed 2 bases from V and 2 bases from J; junction bases left unmatched: 2. This CDR3 has 15 residues. From germline, CDR1 is MNHEY and CDR2 SVGAGI. CDR3 DNA: TGTGCCAGCAGTTACCGGGGACAGGGGGCCTACGAGCAGTACTTC. This encodes CASSYRGQGAYEQYF.

This sequence joins TRBV4-3 and TRBJ2-3; D is uncertain. V was shortened by 1 base and J by 5 bases, with 16 bases between the two germline ends. In germline, CDR1 is LGHNA, CDR2 YSLEER. The CDR3 contains 16 residues. The CDR3 nucleotides are TGCGCCAGCAGCCAAGCGGGCCAAACACCGAGAGATACGCAGTATTTT. Protein sequence: CASSQAGQTPRDTQYF.

The chain recombines TRBV4-3 with TRBJ1-1, with a tentative D call TRBD1 (5 bases). Trimming left V 1 base short and J 1 base short, with 7 bases between. Germline assignment: CDR1 LGHNA and CDR2 YSLEER. This CDR3 has 14 amino acids. The CDR3 sequence is CASSQATANTEAFF. The CDR3 DNA follows: TGCGCCAGCAGCCAAGCGACAGCGAACACTGAAGCTTTCTTT.

The chain couples TRBV5-4 to TRBJ2-2, with unresolved D. Between the trimmed V and J ends, which lost 3 bases and 1 base, there was a span of 13 bases. Germline V gene lookup returns CDR1 SGHNT and CDR2 YYREEE (reference sequence). The CDR3 contains 16 residues. The CDR3 sequence is CASSSPVLRNTGELFF. In DNA form, the CDR3 reads TGTGCCAGCAGCTCGCCAGTACTTAGGAACACCGGGGAGCTGTTTTTT.

The CDR3 spells CATSRDEGPQHF. CDR3 bases: TGTGCCACCAGCAGAGATGAAGGGCCCCAGCATTTT. The chain joins TRBV15 to TRBJ1-5; D gene uncertain. CDR1 is LNHNV and CDR2 is YYDKDF in the germline V gene (reference sequence). Trimming shortened V by 0 bases and J by 9 bases, and 6 bases separated the two germline ends. The CDR3 has 12 residues.

This clone was observed a handful of times. The chain combines TRBV6-5 with TRBJ2-1; 7 bases map to TRBD2. V trimming: 5 bases; J trimming: 4 bases; junction bases outside the gene matches: 8. CDR1 MNHEY and CDR2 SVGAGI come from the germline V gene. The CDR3 sequence is 15 residues long. This CDR3 reads CASSPGTNEYNEQFF. The CDR3 DNA is TGTGCCAGCAGTCCCGGGACTAACGAGTACAATGAGCAGTTCTTC.

This chain's CDR3 is CASSQDGTGTRYEQYF. The CDR3 DNA sequence: TGCGCCAGCAGCCAAGATGGCACAGGTACCCGCTACGAGCAGTACTTC. The V call is TRBV4-3, the J call TRBJ2-7; tentative D call: TRBD1 (5 bases). Per germline, CDR1 LGHNA and CDR2 YSLEER. This CDR3 has 16 residues. Trimming stripped 0 bases from V and 3 bases from J, with 15 bases between.

The chain is built from TRBV28 and TRBJ2-7; D remains ambiguous. V was trimmed by 2 bases and J by 2 bases, leaving 7 bases between them. Germline V gene lookup returns CDR1 MDHEN and CDR2 SYDVKM. This CDR3 is 13 amino acids long. This chain's CDR3 is CASSLAHTYEQYF. DNA of the CDR3: TGTGCCAGCAGTTTAGCGCACACCTACGAGCAGTACTTC. The full variable domain, completed using reference TRBV28 and TRBJ2-7, is DVKVTQSSRYLVKRTGEKVFLECVQDMDHENMFWYRQDPGLGLRLIYFSYDVKMKEKGDIPEGYSVSREKKERFSLILESASTNQTSMYLCASSLAHTYEQYFGPGTRLTVT.

The chain recombines TRBV28 with TRBJ1-5; a weak D match, TRBD1 (5 bases). The CDR3 covers 14 residues. Germline values: CDR1 MDHEN, CDR2 SYDVKM. V shed 6 bases and J shed 2 bases, with 11 bases lying between them. In DNA form, the CDR3 reads TGTGCCAGCAGCCCCGGGGGTGGCAATCAGCCCCAGCATTTT. This sequence encodes CASSPGGGNQPQHF.

The chain is built from TRBV5-1 and TRBJ1-4; weak D call: TRBD1 (6 bases). In germline, CDR1 is SGHRS, CDR2 YFSETQ. Trimming stripped 0 bases from V and 5 bases from J, with 11 bases between. There are 15 residues in the CDR3. The CDR3: CASSLGQVLNEKLFF. CDR3 DNA sequence: TGCGCCAGCAGCTTGGGACAGGTCCTAAATGAAAAACTGTTTTTT.

The J gene is TRBJ2-2, the V gene TRBV28; 8 bases agree with TRBD2. The CDR3 is 14 residues long. V was clipped by 5 bases and J by 4 bases; unmatched bases: 3. Looked up from germline, CDR1 is MDHEN and CDR2 is SYDVKM. The CDR3 sequence: CASSRSGSTGELFF. DNA for the CDR3: TGTGCCAGCAGTAGGAGCGGGAGCACCGGGGAGCTGTTTTTT.

The genes are TRBV27 and TRBJ1-5; D is perhaps TRBD1 (5 bases). Germline V gene sequence: CDR1 MNHEY, CDR2 SMNVEV (reference sequence). V lost 8 bases to trimming and J lost 1 base, with 15 bases between them. The CDR3 runs to 15 residues. The CDR3 spells CASSRGGASNQPQHF. CDR3 sequence (DNA): TGTGCCAGCTCGCGGGGAGGGGCAAGCAATCAGCCCCAGCATTTT.

The V call is TRBV4-2, the J call TRBJ2-7; 7 nucleotides line up with TRBD1. The CDR3 length is 15 residues. CDR1 is LGHNA, CDR2 YNFKEQ, per germline. V lost 4 bases to trimming and J lost 3 bases; unmatched junction nucleotides: 9. The CDR3, as DNA: TGTGCCAGCAGCCTATCCGGGACAGCTCACTACGAGCAGTACTTC. This encodes CASSLSGTAHYEQYF.

V is TRBV5-1 and J is TRBJ2-3; 7 positions match TRBD2. With 1 base clipped from V and 3 bases from J, the junction kept 8 bases outside the gene matches. The germline V gene has CDR1 SGHRS and CDR2 YFSETQ. CDR3 length: 16 residues. The CDR3 nucleotides are TGCGCCAGCAGCTTGTTTCCTAGCGGAGGGACAGATACGCAGTATTTT. This translates into CASSLFPSGGTDTQYF.

The chain couples TRBV5-1 to TRBJ2-3; D unclear. Deletions cut 0 bases from V and 6 bases from J, with 2 bases between. Germline V gives CDR1 SGHRS, CDR2 YFSETQ. The CDR3 loop spans 11 amino acids. This chain's CDR3 is CASSLDDTQYF. In DNA, the CDR3 is TGCGCCAGCAGCTTGGATGATACGCAGTATTTT.

The chain is built from TRBV20-1 and TRBJ1-4; D gene unclear. The CDR3 contains 11 residues. Trimming left V 3 bases short and J 10 bases short, with 9 bases between. CDR1 is DFQATT, CDR2 SNEGSKA, per germline (reference sequence). CDR3 amino acids: CSASRSGKLFF. The CDR3 nucleotides read TGCAGTGCTAGCCGGTCGGGAAAACTGTTTTTT.